Shown below are 32 T cell receptor beta chains from a single sample sequenced in a study of cytotoxic CD8 clonotypes in ibrutinib-treated CLL. The protocol was immunoSEQ multiplex PCR, while the TCRdb copy is restricted to in-frame clones and leaves out a portion. The sample includes about 140,000 clones, approximately 80% of them seen just once. Sample: PBMCs, taken after 12 months of ibrutinib treatment. These receptors were collected from a human donor with chronic lymphocytic leukemia.

The J gene is TRBJ2-7, the V gene TRBV11-2; D ambiguous. The V gene's germline CDR1 is SGHAT and CDR2 FQNNGV. The V end was cut by 2 bases, the J end by 1 base, with 12 bases between. There are 15 residues in the CDR3. The CDR3 loop reads CASSLSLAASYEQYF. The CDR3 DNA is TGTGCCAGCAGCTTAAGTTTAGCAGCTTCCTACGAGCAGTACTTC.

V is TRBV28 and J is TRBJ2-3; 9 bases are shared with TRBD2. The CDR3 is made up of 18 amino acids. CDR1 and CDR2 from the germline V gene are MDHEN and SYDVKM. V was pared by 3 bases and J by 2 bases, with 12 bases of the junction left unmatched. CDR3 loop: CASSFLGSGSLITDTQYF. DNA of the CDR3: TGTGCCAGCAGTTTTTTGGGTAGCGGGAGCTTAATCACAGATACGCAGTATTTT.

Regarding this clone: Other DNA sequences in the same sample also yield this CDR3. The V call is TRBV9, the J call TRBJ1-1, with D unclear. Germline V CDR1 and CDR2: SGDLS, YYNGEE. V dropped 0 bases and J dropped 0 bases, with 3 bases sitting between them. The CDR3 runs to 13 residues. This CDR3 is CASSVAVNTEAFF. CDR3 nucleotides: TGTGCCAGCAGCGTAGCCGTGAACACTGAAGCTTTCTTT.

The chain combines TRBV19 with TRBJ2-7, with TRBD1 identical over 7 bases. The length of the CDR3 is 16 residues. The germline gives CDR1 LNHDA, CDR2 SQIVND (reference sequence). J gave up 0 bases and V 5 bases, and 10 bases lay outside the gene matches. This CDR3 is CASSPPRGTASYEQYF. The CDR3 DNA reads TGTGCCAGTAGTCCCCCGCGAGGGACAGCCTCCTACGAGCAGTACTTC.

The V gene is TRBV2, the J gene TRBJ2-5, with D tentatively TRBD2 (7 bases). The DNA matches TRBJ2-7 better at its end, which makes the J call doubtful. This CDR3 has 14 amino acids. Looked up from germline, CDR1 is SNHLY and CDR2 is FYNNEI. The CDR3 loop reads CASSVEGGAYEQYF. The CDR3 nucleotides are TGTGCCAGCAGCGTTGAGGGGGGGGCCTACGAGCAGTACTTC.

V gene TRBV4-3 combines with J gene TRBJ2-7, with 10 positions matching TRBD1. Germline V gene data show CDR1 as LGHNA and CDR2 as YSLEER. The CDR3 consists of 15 residues. Germline trimming cut 1 base from V and 1 base from J; bases unmatched to any gene: 1. Here the CDR3 DNA reads TGCGCCAGCAGCCAAGGACAGGGGGCTTCCTACGAGCAGTACTTC. Translation: CASSQGQGASYEQYF.

The chain recombines TRBV15 with TRBJ1-5; D call uncertain. Per the germline V gene, CDR1 is LNHNV and CDR2 is YYDKDF (reference sequence). V lost 4 bases and J lost 0, with 7 bases in between. The CDR3 extends over 14 amino acids. CDR3 sequence: CATSTQNSNQPQHF. In DNA form, the CDR3 reads TGTGCCACCAGCACACAGAATAGCAATCAGCCCCAGCATTTT.

The J gene is TRBJ1-2, the V gene TRBV12-5, with TRBD1 matching over 7 bases. In germline, CDR1 is LGHNT, CDR2 FRNRAP. The CDR3 has 16 amino acids. V was clipped by 0 bases and J by 2 bases; unmatched bases: 6. CDR3 DNA: TGTGCTAGTGGTTTGGTGACAGGGACCTTGAACTATGGCTACACCTTC. Translated, it gives CASGLVTGTLNYGYTF. Combining the CDR3 with reference TRBV12-5 and TRBJ1-2 gives the whole variable domain DARVTQTPRHKVTEMGQEVTMRCQPILGHNTVFWYRQTMMQGLELLAYFRNRAPLDDSGMPKDRFSAEMPDATLATLKIQPSEPRDSAVYFCASGLVTGTLNYGYTFGSGTRLTVV.

This chain connects TRBV28 to TRBJ2-1; tentatively, D is TRBD2 (5 bases). The CDR3 extends over 15 amino acids. V dropped 3 bases and J dropped 0 bases, with 9 bases sitting between them. Germline V gene sequence: CDR1 MDHEN, CDR2 SYDVKM. CDR3 loop: CASSFWAGSYNEQFF. CDR3 nucleotides: TGTGCCAGCAGTTTTTGGGCGGGCTCCTACAATGAGCAGTTCTTC.

The chain is built from TRBV5-1 and TRBJ1-5; D is unclear. The CDR3 has 15 amino acids. V was pared by 1 base and J by 0 bases, with 8 bases between. Germline assignment: CDR1 SGHRS and CDR2 YFSETQ. CDR3 sequence (DNA): TGCGCCAGCAGCTTGACTGGTATTAGCAATCAGCCCCAGCATTTT. This codes for CASSLTGISNQPQHF.

V gene TRBV7-6 combines with J gene TRBJ1-6; perhaps TRBD1 as D (5 bases). This CDR3 contains 16 residues. CDR1 and CDR2 (germline): SGHVS, FNYEAQ. The V and J ends lost 2 bases and 9 bases respectively, with 17 bases between them. CDR3 sequence: CASSLNLGVGSSPLHF. The CDR3 coding sequence is TGTGCCAGCAGCTTAAATCTAGGGGTCGGTAGTTCACCCCTCCACTTT. The whole variable domain, filled in from reference TRBV7-6 and TRBJ1-6, reads GAGVSQSPRYKVTKRGQDVALRCDPISGHVSLYWYRQALGQGPEFLTYFNYEAQQDKSGLPNDRFSAERPEGSISTLTIQRTEQRDSAMYRCASSLNLGVGSSPLHFGNGTRLTVT.

This chain links TRBV6-5 with TRBJ1-1; D is undetermined. Germline assignment: CDR1 MNHEY and CDR2 SVGAGI. Deletions cut 0 bases from V and 0 bases from J, with 5 bases between. The CDR3 is 14 residues long. In DNA, the CDR3 is TGTGCCAGCAGTTACTCCGGTCTGAACACTGAAGCTTTCTTT. This encodes CASSYSGLNTEAFF.

Details on this clone: One base away lies a much larger clone, so this may be a sequencing read error. The chain has TRBV30 and TRBJ1-5; 7 bases agree with TRBD1. Germline lookup yields CDR1 GTSNPN and CDR2 SVGIG (reference sequence). This CDR3 spans 14 amino acids. In DNA, the CDR3 is TGTGTCTGGGGAACAGGGGAGAGCAATCAGCCCCAGCATTTT. It encodes CVWGTGESNQPQHF.

The chain has TRBV2 and TRBJ1-5; tentative D call: TRBD1 (5 bases). CDR1 is SNHLY and CDR2 is FYNNEI in the germline V gene. This CDR3 has 15 amino acids. The V end was cut by 3 bases, the J end by 0 bases, with 9 bases between. CDR3 protein: CASSEGGYSNQPQHF. The DNA of the CDR3 is TGTGCCAGCAGTGAGGGGGGGTATAGCAATCAGCCCCAGCATTTT.

The chain uses TRBV5-1 and TRBJ2-3; D is perhaps TRBD1 (6 bases). The CDR3 covers 15 residues. V lost 4 bases to trimming and J lost 4 bases, with 16 bases between them. The germline CDR1 and CDR2 sequences are SGHRS and YFSETQ. Here the CDR3 DNA reads TGCGCCAGCAGCCACACAGGGCCCCCCCCAGATACGCAGTATTTT. Translated: CASSHTGPPPDTQYF.

This chain joins TRBV2 and TRBJ2-7; D is ambiguous. This CDR3 comprises 13 residues. Germline CDR1 and CDR2: SNHLY and FYNNEI. In nucleotides, the CDR3 is TGTGCAACGCATCAGGATGGTCCGGCCGAGCAGTACTTC. Translated: CATHQDGPAEQYF.

As to this clone: Other DNA sequences in the sample encode the same CDR3. CDR3 nucleotide sequence: TGCGCCAGCAGCTTGGTAGGGAGCACAGATACGCAGTATTTT. This codes for CASSLVGSTDTQYF. This chain links TRBV5-1 with TRBJ2-3; D not certain. CDR3 length equals 14 residues. Germline V gene sequence: CDR1 SGHRS, CDR2 YFSETQ. V lost 0 bases to trimming and J lost 0 bases, with 5 bases between them. Using reference TRBV5-1 and TRBJ2-3 for the parts outside the CDR3, the full variable domain is KAGVTQTPRYLIKTRGQQVTLSCSPISGHRSVSWYQQTPGQGLQFLFEYFSETQRNKGNFPGRFSGRQFSNSRSEMNVSTLELGDSALYLCASSLVGSTDTQYFGPGTRLTVL.

Regarding this clone: A read error may account for a junction end that differs from germline. The chain is built from TRBV5-1 and TRBJ2-1, with D perhaps TRBD2 (5 bases). This CDR3 spans 14 amino acids. In germline, CDR1 is SGHRS, CDR2 YFSETQ. DNA of the CDR3: TGCGCCAGCGGCTTGGATCGGGGATACAATGAGCAGTTCTTC. Its protein is CASGLDRGYNEQFF.

In its sample, this clone was seen once. This chain links TRBV9 with TRBJ2-4; 9 nucleotides agree with TRBD1. CDR3 length: 16 residues. With V trimmed by 3 bases and J by 0 bases, 4 bases remained unmatched. CDR1 and CDR2 from the germline V gene are SGDLS and YYNGEE. The CDR3 reads CASSAQGALAKNIQYF. The DNA of the CDR3 is TGTGCCAGCAGCGCACAGGGGGCCTTAGCCAAAAACATTCAGTACTTC.

This chain joins TRBV14 and TRBJ2-3, with 10 bases identical to TRBD2. V shed 5 bases, J shed 7 bases, and the junction held 6 bases outside the gene matches. This CDR3 has 14 amino acids. Germline CDR1 reads SGHDN; CDR2 reads FVKESK. The CDR3 reads CASSSGLAENTQYF. The CDR3 DNA follows: TGTGCCAGCAGCTCTGGACTAGCGGAGAATACGCAGTATTTT.

This chain joins TRBV4-3 and TRBJ2-1; D is unresolved. V was shortened by 2 bases and J by 0 bases, with 14 bases between the two germline ends. Germline loops: CDR1 LGHNA, CDR2 YSLEER. The CDR3 consists of 17 residues. The CDR3 sequence is CASSQSRSTLSYNEQFF. CDR3 bases: TGCGCCAGCAGCCAAAGTAGGTCGACCCTCTCCTACAATGAGCAGTTCTTC.

The genes are TRBV4-3 and TRBJ1-1; TRBD1 matches at 7 bases. The CDR3 has 15 amino acids. Germline V gene data show CDR1 as LGHNA and CDR2 as YSLEER. V lost 0 bases and J lost 1; bases outside the gene matches: 2. The CDR3 coding sequence is TGCGCCAGCAGCCAAGACAGGGGGGCGAACACTGAAGCTTTCTTT. Translating it yields CASSQDRGANTEAFF.

The chain recombines TRBV30 with TRBJ1-1; tentatively, D is TRBD1 (6 bases). Germline values: CDR1 GTSNPN, CDR2 SVGIG (reference sequence). Trimming stripped 1 base from V and 0 bases from J, with 6 bases between. The CDR3 sequence is 13 residues long. This chain's CDR3 is CAWSGTVNTEAFF. The CDR3 region has the DNA TGTGCCTGGAGTGGGACAGTGAACACTGAAGCTTTCTTT.

The chain links TRBV30 to TRBJ2-6; D uncertain. The V end lost 0 bases, the J end lost 0 bases, and 3 bases lay between the germline ends. The CDR3 extends over 14 amino acids. CDR1 is GTSNPN, CDR2 SVGIG, per germline (reference sequence). This chain's CDR3 is CAWSVDSGANVLTF. CDR3 sequence (DNA): TGTGCCTGGAGTGTGGACTCTGGGGCCAACGTCCTGACTTTC. The whole variable domain, remainder taken from reference TRBV30 and TRBJ2-6, is SQTIHQWPATLVQPVGSPLSLECTVEGTSNPNLYWYRQAAGRGLQLLFYSVGIGQISSEVPQNLSASRPQDRQFILSSKKLLLSDSGFYLCAWSVDSGANVLTFGAGSRLTVL.

The rearrangement links TRBV4-2 to TRBJ2-7, with D perhaps given as TRBD1 or TRBD2 (7 bases each). The CDR3 runs to 16 residues. Between the trimmed V and J ends, which lost 3 bases and 2 bases, there was a span of 17 bases. Looked up from germline, CDR1 is LGHNA and CDR2 is YNFKEQ. CDR3 coding DNA: TGTGCCAGCAGCCAGCTGGGGGGGGACAGCCCCTACGAGCAGTACTTC. It translates to CASSQLGGDSPYEQYF.

This chain uses TRBV2 with TRBJ2-5; possibly TRBD1 or TRBD2 for D (6 bases each). Germline V lookup: CDR1 SNHLY, CDR2 FYNNEI. V was trimmed by 6 bases and J by 4 bases, leaving 18 bases between them. The CDR3 consists of 15 residues. CDR3 in amino acids: CASRNIGGPGETQYF. DNA for the CDR3: TGTGCCAGCAGAAACATTGGGGGGCCCGGAGAGACCCAGTACTTC.

This clone was observed once. The CDR3 sequence: CASSPRGFATYEQYF. In nucleotides, the CDR3 is TGTGCCAGCTCACCAAGGGGATTCGCCACCTACGAGCAGTACTTC. The chain combines TRBV18 with TRBJ2-7; a weak D match, TRBD1 (5 bases). Germline assignment: CDR1 KGHSH and CDR2 LQKENI. V was trimmed by 2 bases and J by 2 bases, leaving 13 bases between them. This CDR3 comprises 15 residues.

The rearrangement links TRBV9 to TRBJ1-2, with D uncertain. There are 13 residues in the CDR3. V was shortened by 0 bases and J by 4 bases, with 7 bases between the two germline ends. Germline V gene data show CDR1 as SGDLS and CDR2 as YYNGEE. The CDR3 sequence: CASSVGPLYGYTF. CDR3 coding DNA: TGTGCCAGCAGCGTAGGCCCCCTCTATGGCTACACCTTC.

On this clone itself: The germline gene is not matched at one end of the junction; a read error may be the cause. V usage is TRBV4-1 and J usage is TRBJ2-7; D might be TRBD1 or TRBD2, each matching 5 bases. Germline CDR1 reads MGHRA; CDR2 reads YSYEKL. The CDR3 extends over 15 amino acids. DNA of the CDR3: TGCGCCAGCAGCCAAGATCGGGGCCTTTATTACGGGCAGTACTTC. This encodes CASSQDRGLYYGQYF.

The gene calls are TRBV28 and TRBJ2-7, with TRBD1 identical over 10 bases. CDR3 length: 15 amino acids. Germline CDR1 and CDR2: MDHEN and SYDVKM. V trimming: 7 bases; J trimming: 0 bases; junction bases outside the gene matches: 6. The CDR3 spells CASKRTGGPSYEQYF. The CDR3 nucleotides read TGTGCCAGCAAAAGGACAGGGGGACCCTCCTACGAGCAGTACTTC.

This clone was seen a few times. This rearrangement joins TRBV4-2 to TRBJ2-4; 12 bases agree with TRBD2. Looked up from germline, CDR1 is LGHNA and CDR2 is YNFKEQ. There are 19 residues in the CDR3. The ends lost 0 bases at V and 7 bases at J; junction bases unmatched: 13. CDR3 bases: TGTGCCAGCAGCCAAGAACTGCGACTAGCGGGAGACGGGAGCAACATTCAGTACTTC. Amino acids: CASSQELRLAGDGSNIQYF.

This clone was counted many times. The gene calls are TRBV6-5 and TRBJ1-3, with D perhaps TRBD1 (5 bases). This CDR3 contains 16 residues. The germline CDR1 and CDR2 sequences are MNHEY and SVGAGI. V dropped 3 bases and J dropped 4 bases, with 16 bases sitting between them. The CDR3 DNA reads TGTGCCAGCAGTTATGGGTCTCCAGGGATGGGAAACACCATATATTTT. Translation gives CASSYGSPGMGNTIYF.